This T cell receptor beta chain was sequenced in a study of blood T cell repertoires in COVID-19. Study summary: Donors in the United States, Italy and Spain gave samples during acute or convalescent COVID-19. PBMCs, B-cell-depleted T cells, or T cells provided the cDNA or gDNA that made up the material.

Per the original methods: Reference gene primers were amplified, and this amplification served to estimate nucleated cell counts. Sequencing was performed with immunoSEQ multiplex PCR; in TCRdb, only in-frame clones are kept and a portion is missing. V, J and clone size were drawn from that table, and D and trimming were deduced from the DNA. The sample lists approximately 350,000 clones, approximately 88% occurring once. The CDR3 runs to 14 residues. Germline V CDR1 and CDR2: MGHRA, YSYEKL. The V segment lost 1 base and the J segment 7 bases; nucleotides outside the gene matches: 0. The sequence came from a man in his forties or fifties with acute or convalescent COVID-19. The J gene is TRBJ1-6, the V gene TRBV4-1; the match to TRBD1 covers 8 bases. Sequenced material: peripheral blood. For the CDR3, the DNA is TGCGCCAGCAGCCAAGGGACAGGGAATTCACCCCTCCACTTT. Translated: CASSQGTGNSPLHF.